This TCR beta chain was obtained from a study of cytomegalovirus exposure and HLA in healthy donors. With 60 Vbeta and 13 Jbeta primers, the PCR was carried out. TCRdb keeps only in-frame clones here, not all; method: immunoSEQ multiplex PCR. Of under 200,000 clones listed, approximately 82% are singletons. In germline, CDR1 is SGHAT, CDR2 FQNNGV. The CDR3 is made up of 15 amino acids. Between the trimmed V and J ends, which lost 4 bases and 5 bases, there was a span of 17 bases. The rearrangement joins TRBV11-2 to TRBJ2-5, with D possibly matching TRBD1 (5 bases). This sequence was found in a man aged 40-49 years in good health and CMV-seropositive. The sequenced material came from PBMCs. CDR3 DNA sequence: TGTGCCAGCAGCTCCGGCAGGGCCTATGGGGAGACCCAGTACTTC. Residues: CASSSGRAYGETQYF.